The T cell receptor beta chain described here comes from a study of cytomegalovirus exposure and HLA in healthy donors (dated by TCRdb to between 2016 and 2019). Regarding the research as a whole: An earlier analysis of several hundred of the donors reported 276 Gb of sequence data and around 110 million unique TCR beta sequences obtained from around 190 million T cells. An early release that covered roughly 600 HLA-typed donors contained 250 to 350 gigabases of sequencing data and about 84 million unique TCR sequences. Of the roughly 430 genotyped donors, around 81% fell in the genetic ancestry cluster associated with self-reported Caucasian donors. The aim of the study was to test whether cataloging public T cell receptors could identify signatures of past pathogen exposure. The study profiled the T cell repertoires of some 610 subjects by immunosequencing and related them to cytomegalovirus serostatus. In addition to the first cohort of around 670 subjects, a separate validation cohort of approximately 130 different subjects was used. High-throughput TCR immunosequencing, statistical association of individual TCRs with disease status, and machine learning were combined to predict cytomegalovirus infection status. A later analysis re-examined previously published TCR beta repertoires from around 670 donors and added high-resolution HLA genotyping to investigate patterns of TCR occurrence. Rather than drawing on any new phenotypic data, the later analysis identified candidate immune exposures from TCR beta sequences and the way those sequences occurred across donors. An earlier analysis of approximately 500 of the donors applied high-throughput TCR beta sequencing to assess whether each TCR beta V gene segment acted as functional or pseudogenic. Donor age, sex, ethnicity and CMV serostatus were compiled together with the repertoire data. A later genetic analysis took genome-wide SNP genotypes for about 55% of the 666 donors and used that subset as a discovery cohort. Every discovery cohort repertoire had been produced on one sequencing platform. Both class I and class II loci were covered by HLA typing, at four-digit resolution. Typing coverage varied by locus: roughly 629-640 donors for A, B, C, DRB1 and DQB1; 522 for DQA1; approximately 570 for DPA1; roughly 450 for DPB1. A handful of DR-DQ haplotypes were handled as single units for association and clustering because linkage in the cohort was strong. On average, about 240,000 unique TCR beta nucleotide sequences were sequenced per donor among several hundred genotyped donors of the cohort, with 15% to 20% of those sequences being non-productive. On the study overall, not on this receptor specifically: In an earlier analysis of over 550 of the donors, most TCR beta V segments were observed in productive rearrangements about 87% or about 30% of the time, broadly matching IMGT annotations. Roughly uniform sequencing depth across donors was assumed in presence/absence analyses, although this assumption may not hold. Some IMGT-functional V segments, including TRBV6-2 and TRBV6-3, could not be distinguished by the 87-base-pair reads and were therefore excluded. When HLA alleles, especially DR and DQ, strongly co-occurred, TCR associations were difficult to assign to individual alleles. According to a later genetic analysis, donors in an Asian-associated ancestry cluster had fewer N-insertions in productive TCRs than the approximately 650-donor mean. Because counts were too low, about 18 rarely observed V segments, including chromosome 9 orphons, were left out of the earlier analysis of a few hundred of the donors. An association between a missense DCLRE1C variant and V-gene and J-gene trimming of TCR beta chains was found in a later genetic analysis and replicated in an independent cohort. A later analysis found that TCR association rates varied across HLA loci, with DRB1 alleles showing the most associated TCRs and HLA-C alleles the fewest. Only TCR beta chains were sequenced in this cohort, and the absence of alpha or paired-chain data limited detectable features. A later analysis found that HLA-associated TCR beta chains were more clonally expanded and had lower generation probabilities than equally common non-associated chains. Across donors, most TCR sequences were observed very rarely, whereas some public TCRs were present in many individuals. A total of 164 TCR beta chains were listed by the study as associated with cytomegalovirus. Several of the top co-occurrence clusters appeared to be linked to parvovirus B19, influenza, CMV and Epstein-Barr virus, according to a later analysis. The only immune exposure information available for the cohort was CMV serostatus. A cluster of highly shared sequence variants was judged likely to be a technical artifact of the sequencing pipeline. Because HLA typing was unavailable for some donors at each locus, only the typed subset was used in association tests. At a false discovery rate of 0.05, a later analysis linked some 18,000 TCR beta sequences to specific HLA alleles. A further reported finding was that TCR beta sequences accurately predicted the HLA-A and HLA-B alleles for most subjects in the first cohort. In vitro tests confirmed that three of the cytomegalovirus-associated TCR beta chains recognize cytomegalovirus antigens. Most CMV-associated TCR beta chains appeared to be HLA-restricted in a later analysis, and the HLA associations seemed to be driven largely by CMV exposure. Correlated functional status among segregating V segments might be attributable to linkage disequilibrium, but an unknown experimental factor could not be ruled out. The authors suggested that the approach could potentially be generalized to other disease states and immunological phenotypes. Cytomegalovirus status was reported to be diagnosed by the classifier with high specificity and sensitivity in both the original and validation cohorts.

The CDR3 contains 16 residues, cysteine and phenylalanine counted. Only the CDR3 region is kept as DNA, spanning 48 bases read in frame from base 1. Trimmed from V: 3 bases; trimmed from J: 3 bases; junction bases lacking a gene match: 9. CDR1 and CDR2, looked up from the germline V gene (reference sequence), are SGHNT and YYREEE. The receptor library was made with the immunoSEQ multiplex PCR assay. For the multiplex PCR, a mixture combining 60 forward primers for TCR Vbeta segments and 13 reverse primers for TCR Jbeta segments was used. Amplification of the CDR3 region of rearranged TCR beta genes was performed with a multiplex PCR assay on genomic DNA. The Illumina HiSeq System was used to sequence the amplified TCR beta libraries as 87-base-pair reads. From the authors' description of their analysis: A later analysis tallied 75 million to 85 million unique TCR beta chains across the 660 or so repertoires, and approximately 9.9 million of those chains were shared by two or more donors. Raw reads were error-corrected and collapsed into unique sequences with a nearest-neighbor algorithm that merged closely related sequences to remove PCR and sequencing errors. To assign V, D and J gene segments, CDR3 sequences were aligned to IMGT reference sequences. Each retained sequence needed at least a six-nucleotide match to both a V gene segment and a J gene segment. Rearrangements were classified as productive when the CDR3 lacked stop codons and remained in frame with V and J, and all other rearrangements were classified as non-productive. CDR3 was defined according to IMGT convention as the region running from the second conserved V-encoded cysteine to the conserved J-encoded phenylalanine. In an earlier analysis of around 640 of the donors, sequences lacking an unambiguous match to a single V gene segment were excluded. In an earlier analysis of more than 500 of the donors, a V segment was called functional when productive rearrangements were above 56.7%, and segregating when the standard deviation between donors exceeded 5%. A statistical classification framework was built for diagnosing cytomegalovirus status from the catalog of TCR beta chain sequences. In a later analysis, TCR nucleotide sequences were compared against IMGT/GENE-DB human TR gene sequences so that V and J genes could be assigned. Using the TCRdist pipeline, a later analysis assigned CDR3 sequences along with most-parsimonious VDJ recombination scenarios. In a later analysis, each TCR beta chain was defined by its CDR3 amino acid sequence together with its V-gene family, and reads without a unique V-gene family were excluded. In a later analysis, several hundred highly shared, low-generation-probability nucleotide sequences were removed to address suspected cross-contamination and a sequencing artifact. For each public chain, a later analysis derived a clonal expansion index from normalized ranks of inferred template counts within each repertoire. A later analysis computed generation probabilities with a VDJ recombination model fitted to out-of-frame rearrangements, and checked the results against IGoR. Hypergeometric tests were used in a later analysis to score TCR-TCR, TCR-HLA and TCR-CMV co-occurrence, with a repertoire-size bias correction applied to the TCR pairs. A later analysis estimated false discovery rates by permuting HLA or CMV assignments 20 times. A later analysis grouped co-occurring TCRs with DBSCAN, adding TCRdist sequence similarity when clustering within HLA-allele-positive subsets. Repertoires with fewer than 30,000 or more than 120,000 public chains were left out of co-occurrence clustering, as were a handful of repertoires with anomalous nucleotide sharing. TCRdb took this table from immuneACCESS and kept in-frame rearrangements with V and J called. Such tables lack part of the clones; where checked against another copy, unresolved V genes explain under half of the gap, and the rest is unexplained. The D gene and trimming were derived from the DNA, and the V and J assignments and clone size from that table. The sample yields some 190,000 clones; approximately 80% were counted once. The biggest ten clones account for 0.95% to 1.5% of the sample.

The cohort consisted of 650 to 700 healthy bone marrow donors. Cohort members were all nominally healthy when sampled, although unrecorded immune exposures were likely present. The donor tested CMV seronegative and was one of the 352 seronegative cohort members. A peripheral blood sample was collected from each donor, and TCR beta sequencing was performed on peripheral blood mononuclear cells. The Qiagen DNeasy Blood Extraction Kit was used to extract genomic DNA from the blood cell samples. This clone was detected only a few times. Its specific antigen is unknown. Base-call qualities are not available, and no considerably larger clone is one nucleotide away.

The chain uses TRBV5-4 and TRBJ2-3; 8 central bases correspond to TRBD1. The sequence derives from a boy aged 2 to 9 in good health and CMV-seronegative. Sequenced sample: PBMCs. The CDR3 here reads CASSSFGTGDTDTQYF. The sequence in DNA is TGTGCCAGCAGCTCCTTCGGGACAGGCGATACAGATACGCAGTATTTT.